Listed below are T cell receptor beta chains from one sample, sequenced in a study of beta chain features in type 1 diabetes. Method: immunoSEQ multiplex PCR; TCRdb's copy keeps in-frame clones and lacks some. The sample records 300,000 or so clones, roughly 14% being singletons. The sequenced sample consisted of naive CD4+ T cells from blood. The receptors shown here come from a woman under 30 with type 1 diabetes. Each CDR3 is given with its conserved first and last residue. The D gene is left open where the match is weak. Part of the rows lack a size; the others show once, few, many or a class for expanded clones.

TRBJ2-7	TRBV28	few	TRBD2	TGTGCCAGCAGTCGGCTAGCGGGGCCCTACGAGCAGTACTTC	CASSRLAGPYEQYF
TRBJ2-1	TRBV18	few	NA	TGTGCCAGCTCAAAAGAGCGGGTTTCCTACAATGAGCAGTTCTTC	CASSKERVSYNEQFF
TRBJ2-7	TRBV7-4	NA	TRBD2	TGTGCCAGCAGCAGACTAGCGGGAGGATGGCTCCCTTTCTACGAGCAGTACTTC	CASSRLAGGWLPFYEQYF
TRBJ1-2	TRBV28	once	NA	TGTGCCAGCAGGGAGCAATCAAACTATGGCTACACCTTC	CASREQSNYGYTF
TRBJ2-3	TRBV29-1	NA	NA	TGCAGCGTTGAAAAAAGCGGTAGCACAGATACGCAGTATTTT	CSVEKSGSTDTQYF
TRBJ2-7	TRBV28	NA	TRBD2	TGTGCCAGCAGTCTCCCAACTAGCGCTGGCGTGGGCGAGCAGTACTTC	CASSLPTSAGVGEQYF
TRBJ1-1	TRBV5-4	NA	NA	TGTGCCAGCCGGGGTTGGGAACGCGGTGAAGCTTTCTTT	CASRGWERGEAFF
TRBJ1-1	TRBV30	few	TRBD1	TGTGCCTGGGGGACAGGGGGCACTGAAGCTTTCTTT	CAWGTGGTEAFF
TRBJ1-4	TRBV5-1	NA	NA	TGCGCCAGCAGGCAAGCAGGGGCAACTAATGAAAAACTGTTTTTT	CASRQAGATNEKLFF
TRBJ2-1	TRBV11-2	NA	TRBD2	TGTGCCAGCAGCACAACTAGCGGGAATTACAATGAGCAGTTCTTC	CASSTTSGNYNEQFF
TRBJ2-1	TRBV9	NA	NA	TGTGCCAGCAGCGTAGGGGGTGGGACAACTCAGTTCTTC	CASSVGGGTTQFF
TRBJ2-5	TRBV10-3	NA	TRBD2	TGTGCCATCAGTGGTAGCGGGAGGGAGAGAGAGACCCAGTACTTC	CAISGSGRERETQYF
TRBJ2-5	TRBV28	few	TRBD1	TGTGCCAGCAACGATGACAGGGAGGAGACCCAGTACTTC	CASNDDREETQYF
TRBJ2-1	TRBV28	NA	TRBD1	TGTGCCAGCAGCTCCCCAGCGGACAGGGGGCACGGTGAGCAGTTCTTC	CASSSPADRGHGEQFF
TRBJ2-4	TRBV28	few	NA	TGTGCCAGCAGTTCCTCAGGGGCACCTGCCAAAAACATTCAGTACTTC	CASSSSGAPAKNIQYF
TRBJ2-7	TRBV6-6	NA	TRBD2	TGTGCCAGCAGTCTAGCGGGAGCTAGCCACGAGCAGTACTTC	CASSLAGASHEQYF
TRBJ2-1	TRBV9	few	TRBD2	TGTGCCAGCAGCGTACCGGCGGGAGCCGCGGGTGAGCAGTTCTTC	CASSVPAGAAGEQFF
TRBJ2-1	TRBV4-3	many	TRBD2	TGCGCCAGCAGCCAACTTGGGACTAGCGGGAGATATGAGCAGTTCTTC	CASSQLGTSGRYEQFF
TRBJ2-7	TRBV7-9	few	TRBD1	TGTGCCAGCAGCTCCGGGACAGGGAAGGACGAGCAGTACTTC	CASSSGTGKDEQYF
TRBJ2-1	TRBV6-1	NA	NA	TGTGCCAGCAGTGAAGCCAACACAGTCTACAATGAGCAGTTCTTC	CASSEANTVYNEQFF
TRBJ2-1	TRBV5-1	NA	TRBD2	TGCGCCAGCAGCAGAGAGACTAGCGGCGAGTACAATGAGCAGTTCTTC	CASSRETSGEYNEQFF
TRBJ2-3	TRBV4-3	NA	NA	TGCGCCAGCAGCCAAGATGAAGGGACTCGCACAGATACGCAGTATTTT	CASSQDEGTRTDTQYF
TRBJ2-1	TRBV30	many	NA	TGTGCCTGGAGCACTTCCAATGAGCAGTTCTTC	CAWSTSNEQFF
TRBJ2-1	TRBV27	once	TRBD2	TGTGCCAGCAGACCTCGGACTAGCGGGAGGGCCCCCCCCTACAATGAGCAGTTCTTC	CASRPRTSGRAPPYNEQFF
TRBJ2-1	TRBV11-2	NA	TRBD2	TGTGCCAGCAGCGTAGGGACTAGCGGATACAATGAGCAGTTCTTC	CASSVGTSGYNEQFF
TRBJ2-5	TRBV7-2	NA	NA	TGTGCCAGCAGCTTGACGGCGGGATCAGAAGAGACCCAGTACTTC	CASSLTAGSEETQYF
TRBJ2-3	TRBV5-1	few	NA	TGCGCCAGCAGCTTGCAGACAAACATAGATACGCAGTATTTT	CASSLQTNIDTQYF
TRBJ2-2	TRBV2	NA	TRBD2	TGTGCCAGCAAACCTAGCGGGAAGAACACCGGGGAGCTGTTTTTT	CASKPSGKNTGELFF
TRBJ1-1	TRBV14	NA	NA	TGTGCCAGCAGCCAAGAGACAGCGGGGGGAGCTTTCTTT	CASSQETAGGAFF
TRBJ1-5	TRBV18	NA	NA	TGTGCCAGCTCACCGAGTGAATATCGGGGAAGCCAGCCCCAGCATTTT	CASSPSEYRGSQPQHF
TRBJ1-1	TRBV19	NA	NA	TGTGCCAGTAGTCTCCAGGGGATGAACACTGAAGCTTTCTTT	CASSLQGMNTEAFF
TRBJ2-5	TRBV30	NA	TRBD1	TGTGCCTGGAGTCGGGGACAGGGGCTGGAGACCCAGTACTTC	CAWSRGQGLETQYF
TRBJ1-2	TRBV6-1	few	NA	TGTGCCAGCAGTGAAGGCAGGCGTTCATACACCTTC	CASSEGRRSYTF
TRBJ1-5	TRBV18	NA	NA	TGTGCCAGCTCACTTAGGACAGATAGCAATCAGCCCCAGCATTTT	CASSLRTDSNQPQHF
TRBJ2-5	TRBV2	few	NA	TGTGCCAGCACCCAGACGGCGGGGCTTCGGGAGACCCAGTACTTC	CASTQTAGLRETQYF
TRBJ1-1	TRBV18	NA	NA	TGTGCCAGCTCACCACCTAACAGCTTTCCTGAAGCTTTCTTT	CASSPPNSFPEAFF
TRBJ1-2	TRBV29-1	NA	TRBD1	TGCAGCGTTGATTCGGGACAGTCCTTGCTTAACTATGGCTACACCTTC	CSVDSGQSLLNYGYTF
TRBJ2-5	TRBV6-6	NA	TRBD1	TGTGCCGGCCGGGACAGTCGTCCGGCCCAGTACTTC	CAGRDSRPAQYF
TRBJ2-5	TRBV4-2	NA	TRBD1	TGTGCCAGCAGCCAGCCGGGACAGGGGGAAGAGACCCAGTACTTC	CASSQPGQGEETQYF
TRBJ1-6	TRBV28	NA	NA	TGTGCCAGCTCCACTGTCCCCTCCTATAATTCACCCCTCCACTTT	CASSTVPSYNSPLHF
TRBJ2-3	TRBV6-5	few	NA	TGTGCCAGCAGTTACCTAGACACAGATACGCAGTATTTT	CASSYLDTDTQYF
TRBJ1-2	TRBV28	NA	NA	TGTGCCAGCAGGGAGGCGACGGCGAGTAACTATGGCTACACCTTC	CASREATASNYGYTF
TRBJ1-1	TRBV7-2	NA	NA	TGTGCCAGCAGCTTAGGTATGGGAGCCGAAGCTTTCTTT	CASSLGMGAEAFF
TRBJ2-5	TRBV11-2	few	NA	TGTGCCAGCAGCCAATGGGAGCAAGAGACCCAGTACTTC	CASSQWEQETQYF
TRBJ2-7	TRBV28	NA	NA	TGTGCCAGCAGTTACCCCACGTGGCGTGCGGGACGGAGCTCCTACGAGCAGTACTTC	CASSYPTWRAGRSSYEQYF
TRBJ2-1	TRBV21-1	few	NA	TGTGCCAGCAGTAAGCAGAGATATAGATTGGGACTAGCGGGCTCCTACAATGAGCAGTTCTTC	CASSKQRYRLGLAGSYNEQFF
TRBJ1-5	TRBV28	NA	TRBD1	TGTGCCAGCAGTTCGGGACAGGGTAGTCAGCCCCAGCATTTT	CASSSGQGSQPQHF
TRBJ2-2	TRBV6-5	NA	TRBD2	TGTGCCAGCAGTTGGACTAGCGGCAATACCGGCGGGGAGCTGTTTTTT	CASSWTSGNTGGELFF
TRBJ1-2	TRBV18	NA	TRBD1	TGTGCCAGCTCACCTTCGTTGGAGAGGGGGCTCGGCTACACCTTC	CASSPSLERGLGYTF